This is a list of T cell receptor beta chains from one sample in a study of regulatory T cells in long-lasting Graves disease. TCRdb ran MiXCR on the multiplex PCR reads and lists one entry per CDR3 protein. The repertoire has 400,000 to 500,000 distinct CDR3 sequences, around 20% of them found once; the top ten carry roughly an eighth. The sample in question was peripheral blood mononuclear cells (PBMCs), obtained when the disease was refractory, from a patient treated with antithyroid drugs. The receptors were sampled from a female donor with Graves disease. The CDR3 runs from the conserved cysteine through the conserved F or W. Each record gives: V gene, clone size, D gene, J gene, CDR3 DNA, CDR3 protein. D genes are given only for firm matches. Size values are once, few and many counts, or a class for expanded clones, and some rows have none.

v_call: TRBV20-1
clone_size: few
d_call: TRBD2
j_call: TRBJ2-7
cdr3_nt: TGCAGTGCTTCGACTAGCGAGACCTACGAGCAGTACTTC
cdr3_aa: CSASTSETYEQYF

v_call: TRBV11-2
clone_size: -
d_call: TRBD2
j_call: TRBJ2-1
cdr3_nt: TGTGCCAGCAGCCTAAACAGGGGGCGCATCTTTTCAAGGACTAGCGGGAGGTTGCATGAGCAGTTCTTC
cdr3_aa: CASSLNRGRIFSRTSGRLHEQFF

v_call: TRBV10-3
clone_size: -
d_call: TRBD2
j_call: TRBJ2-5
cdr3_nt: TGTGCCATCAGTGATCTAGCGGGAGGGCAAGAGACCCAGTACTTC
cdr3_aa: CAISDLAGGQETQYF

v_call: TRBV20-1
clone_size: -
d_call: -
j_call: TRBJ1-2
cdr3_nt: TGCAGTGCTACCACGGGAACCCCTTGGGCCTATGGCTACACCTTC
cdr3_aa: CSATTGTPWAYGYTF

v_call: TRBV2
clone_size: many
d_call: -
j_call: TRBJ2-5
cdr3_nt: TGTGCCAGCAGCCCCGGGCCCGGGGGGCAGGAGACCCAGTACTTC
cdr3_aa: CASSPGPGGQETQYF

v_call: TRBV28
clone_size: many
d_call: TRBD1
j_call: TRBJ1-4
cdr3_nt: TGTGCCAGCAGTCTCCCCGGGACAGGGCCAAAAAAACTGTTTTTT
cdr3_aa: CASSLPGTGPKKLFF

v_call: TRBV28
clone_size: many
d_call: TRBD1
j_call: TRBJ2-4
cdr3_nt: TGTGCCAGCAGTTTCCACCCTTCACAGGGGCGGAGGGCCAAAAACATTCAGTACTTC
cdr3_aa: CASSFHPSQGRRAKNIQYF

v_call: TRBV9
clone_size: many
d_call: -
j_call: TRBJ2-5
cdr3_nt: TGTGCCAGCAGCACCCAAAGCCAAGAGACCCAGTACTTC
cdr3_aa: CASSTQSQETQYF

v_call: TRBV28
clone_size: many
d_call: TRBD1
j_call: TRBJ2-5
cdr3_nt: TGTGCCAGCAGCGGGACAGGGGGCCTTGAGACCCAGTACTTC
cdr3_aa: CASSGTGGLETQYF

v_call: TRBV10-3
clone_size: few
d_call: -
j_call: TRBJ1-1
cdr3_nt: TGTGCCATCAGGGACAAGAACACTGAAGCTTTCTTT
cdr3_aa: CAIRDKNTEAFF

v_call: TRBV20-1
clone_size: few
d_call: -
j_call: TRBJ1-1
cdr3_nt: TGCAGTGCTAGAGAAGGGAATTCGGACACTGAAGCTTTCTTT
cdr3_aa: CSAREGNSDTEAFF

v_call: TRBV5-4
clone_size: -
d_call: -
j_call: TRBJ2-7
cdr3_nt: TGTGCCAGCAGCTTGGGGCAGGTCGCCTTCTACGAGCAGTACTTC
cdr3_aa: CASSLGQVAFYEQYF

v_call: TRBV28
clone_size: many
d_call: -
j_call: TRBJ2-2
cdr3_nt: TGTGCCAGCAGTCAGGGGCAGTTCGCGAACACCGGGGAGCTGTTTTTT
cdr3_aa: CASSQGQFANTGELFF

v_call: TRBV11-2
clone_size: few
d_call: -
j_call: TRBJ1-3
cdr3_nt: TGTGCCAGCAGCTTAGATCCGACAGACCGCTCTGGAAACACCATATATTTT
cdr3_aa: CASSLDPTDRSGNTIYF

v_call: TRBV19
clone_size: few
d_call: -
j_call: TRBJ2-2
cdr3_nt: TGTGCCAGTAGTAGCGGACGGGGATGGGGCACCGGGGAGCTGTTTTTT
cdr3_aa: CASSSGRGWGTGELFF

v_call: TRBV28
clone_size: many
d_call: TRBD1
j_call: TRBJ2-7
cdr3_nt: TGTGCCAGCAGTTTCTATGGGAACAGGGGTTTTCACGAGCAGTACTTC
cdr3_aa: CASSFYGNRGFHEQYF

v_call: TRBV9
clone_size: -
d_call: TRBD2
j_call: TRBJ2-7
cdr3_nt: TGTGCCAGCAGCGCGCGGACTAGCGACGAGCAGTACTTC
cdr3_aa: CASSARTSDEQYF

v_call: TRBV6-1
clone_size: many
d_call: -
j_call: TRBJ2-5
cdr3_nt: TGTGCCAGCAGTGAAAGGCGCAGGAGGGGACAAGAGACCCAGTACTTC
cdr3_aa: CASSERRRRGQETQYF

v_call: TRBV13
clone_size: -
d_call: -
j_call: TRBJ2-1
cdr3_nt: TGTGCCAGCAGCACCGGGACGGGAAAACACAATGAGCAGTTCTTC
cdr3_aa: CASSTGTGKHNEQFF

v_call: TRBV28
clone_size: -
d_call: TRBD2
j_call: TRBJ2-5
cdr3_nt: TGTGCCAGCAGTCCCCAACTAGCGGGAGGCGGAGAGACCCAGTACTTC
cdr3_aa: CASSPQLAGGGETQYF

v_call: TRBV6-5
clone_size: few
d_call: -
j_call: TRBJ1-5
cdr3_nt: TGTGCCAGCAGTTACCCTGGGGGGGGCGGGAGCAATCAGCCCCAGCATTTT
cdr3_aa: CASSYPGGGGSNQPQHF

v_call: TRBV12-3/TRBV12-4
clone_size: many
d_call: TRBD2
j_call: TRBJ2-2
cdr3_nt: TGTGCCAGCAGTGGAAGCCTACTAGCGGGAGGGTTCACCGGGGAGCTGTTTTTT
cdr3_aa: CASSGSLLAGGFTGELFF

v_call: TRBV6-1
clone_size: -
d_call: -
j_call: TRBJ1-1
cdr3_nt: TGTGCCAGCTACGACAGTGCCGACAAAGCTTTCTTT
cdr3_aa: CASYDSADKAFF

v_call: TRBV6-1
clone_size: many
d_call: -
j_call: TRBJ2-7
cdr3_nt: TGTGCCAGCAACGAGGGCCAGGGCTACGAGCAGTACTTC
cdr3_aa: CASNEGQGYEQYF

v_call: TRBV27
clone_size: many
d_call: TRBD1
j_call: TRBJ2-5
cdr3_nt: TGTGCCAGCAGCATCGACAGGGGAGAGACCCAGTACTTC
cdr3_aa: CASSIDRGETQYF

v_call: TRBV6-1
clone_size: -
d_call: -
j_call: TRBJ2-7
cdr3_nt: TGTGCCAGCAGGCCGTTTAGGGCTGGAGACGAGCAGTACTTC
cdr3_aa: CASRPFRAGDEQYF

v_call: TRBV24-1
clone_size: many
d_call: TRBD1
j_call: TRBJ1-5
cdr3_nt: TGTGCCACCAGTGGCGGGACAGGGAATCAGCCCCAGCATTTT
cdr3_aa: CATSGGTGNQPQHF

v_call: TRBV5-6
clone_size: -
d_call: -
j_call: TRBJ2-7
cdr3_nt: TGTGCCAGCAGCCTGTACCCAGGGTCAACCTACGAGCAGTACTTC
cdr3_aa: CASSLYPGSTYEQYF

v_call: TRBV6-9
clone_size: many
d_call: -
j_call: TRBJ2-5
cdr3_nt: TGTGCCAGCAGTTTTCAGGGGGGCCAAGAGACCCAGTACTTC
cdr3_aa: CASSFQGGQETQYF

v_call: TRBV19
clone_size: many
d_call: TRBD1
j_call: TRBJ2-7
cdr3_nt: TGTGCCAGTAGTGGACGGACAGGGGGCCAATACGAGCAGTACTTC
cdr3_aa: CASSGRTGGQYEQYF

v_call: TRBV4-2
clone_size: -
d_call: TRBD1
j_call: TRBJ1-4
cdr3_nt: TGTGCCAGCAGCCACCCATCCGGGACAGGGAATGAAAAACTGTTTTTT
cdr3_aa: CASSHPSGTGNEKLFF

v_call: TRBV27
clone_size: many
d_call: -
j_call: TRBJ2-3
cdr3_nt: TGTGCCAGCAGTTTACGGGACTTGACCACAGATACGCAGTATTTT
cdr3_aa: CASSLRDLTTDTQYF

v_call: TRBV28
clone_size: many
d_call: -
j_call: TRBJ1-1
cdr3_nt: TGTGCCAGCACCGACCCCGGGGGTAGGTTGAACACTGAAGCTTTCTTT
cdr3_aa: CASTDPGGRLNTEAFF

v_call: TRBV4-2
clone_size: few
d_call: -
j_call: TRBJ2-5
cdr3_nt: TGTGCCAGCAGCCAAGATAGCCCCCCCCCTAGGGACCAAGAGACCCAGTACTTC
cdr3_aa: CASSQDSPPPRDQETQYF

v_call: TRBV6-2/TRBV6-3
clone_size: many
d_call: -
j_call: TRBJ2-5
cdr3_nt: TGTGCCAGCATCCCGGGAGGGACAGGGAAAGGGGAGACCCAGTACTTC
cdr3_aa: CASIPGGTGKGETQYF

v_call: TRBV6-1
clone_size: once
d_call: -
j_call: TRBJ2-6
cdr3_nt: TGTGCCAGCAGGAAGGGCCACTCTGGGGCCAACGTCCTGACTTTC
cdr3_aa: CASRKGHSGANVLTF

v_call: TRBV27
clone_size: many
d_call: -
j_call: TRBJ1-5
cdr3_nt: TGTGCCAGCAGACCTACAGGTTACAATCAGCCCCAACATTTT
cdr3_aa: CASRPTGYNQPQHF

v_call: TRBV7-2
clone_size: -
d_call: -
j_call: TRBJ1-1
cdr3_nt: TGTGCCAGCAGCGCCCTGCCGGGTCTTGTTCGTGAAGCTTTCTTT
cdr3_aa: CASSALPGLVREAFF

v_call: TRBV19
clone_size: many
d_call: -
j_call: TRBJ2-5
cdr3_nt: TGTGCCAGTAGCCCGGGTATGGGAAGGGAGACCCAGTACTTC
cdr3_aa: CASSPGMGRETQYF

v_call: TRBV30
clone_size: many
d_call: -
j_call: TRBJ1-1
cdr3_nt: TGTGCCTGGAGCTTGCGGGGTGACACTGAAGCTTTCTTT
cdr3_aa: CAWSLRGDTEAFF

v_call: TRBV20-1
clone_size: -
d_call: TRBD2
j_call: TRBJ2-5
cdr3_nt: TGCAGTGCTAAAGCGGGAGAGGAAGAGACCCAGTACTTC
cdr3_aa: CSAKAGEEETQYF

v_call: TRBV28
clone_size: many
d_call: TRBD1
j_call: TRBJ2-7
cdr3_nt: TGTGCCAGCAGCCAGGCCGGGACAGGGGGCTACGAGCAGTACTTC
cdr3_aa: CASSQAGTGGYEQYF

v_call: TRBV4-1
clone_size: -
d_call: -
j_call: TRBJ2-7
cdr3_nt: TGCGCCAGCAGCCAAGATTCTCTGAAAATCTACGAGCAGTACTTC
cdr3_aa: CASSQDSLKIYEQYF

v_call: TRBV11-2
clone_size: -
d_call: TRBD1
j_call: TRBJ1-1
cdr3_nt: TGTGCCAGCAGCTTTATGGGACAGGGGAGCACTGAAGCTTTCTTT
cdr3_aa: CASSFMGQGSTEAFF

v_call: TRBV20-1
clone_size: many
d_call: TRBD1
j_call: TRBJ2-5
cdr3_nt: TGCAGTGCCGTATGGGACAGGGGATGGCAGTCCGTACAAGAGACCCAGTACTTC
cdr3_aa: CSAVWDRGWQSVQETQYF

v_call: TRBV28
clone_size: many
d_call: -
j_call: TRBJ2-2
cdr3_nt: TGTGCCAGCGCTAGGGGCCAGTTTCCCTCCGGGGAGCTGTTTTTT
cdr3_aa: CASARGQFPSGELFF

v_call: TRBV12-5
clone_size: many
d_call: TRBD1
j_call: TRBJ2-7
cdr3_nt: TGTGCTAGTGGTCACCGTATCCGACAGGGGTTCCCTGGCGAGCAGTACTTC
cdr3_aa: CASGHRIRQGFPGEQYF

v_call: TRBV12-3/TRBV12-4
clone_size: many
d_call: TRBD1
j_call: TRBJ1-5
cdr3_nt: TGTGCCAGCAGTTCAGGGGGGCGTGTTGCGGATCAGCCCCAGCATTTT
cdr3_aa: CASSSGGRVADQPQHF

v_call: TRBV6-1
clone_size: many
d_call: -
j_call: TRBJ1-6
cdr3_nt: TGTGCCAGCAGGGATTTAGGGGGTTCACCCCTCCACTTT
cdr3_aa: CASRDLGGSPLHF